This TCR beta chain appears in the sequencing data of a study of T-cell reconstitution after alpha-beta-depleted transplantation in children. Study-wide results and limits: Several hundred expanded graft clones reportedly were the source of alpha-beta T cells about two months after transplant.

Germline CDR1 SNHLY, CDR2 FYNNEI. The CDR3 sequence is 15 residues long. V dropped 5 bases and J dropped 4; count of bases not matched to a gene: 7. This clonotype has at least ten counts. Its antigen is unidentified. The library targeted TCRbeta and was prepared with unique molecular identifiers. From the PCR reads, TCRdb called clonotypes with MiXCR, one entry per CDR3 protein. The table has some 830,000 distinct CDR3 sequences, approximately 15% seen once. Sequenced material: PBMCs, mostly from graft donor cells, taken 360 days after TCRalphabeta/CD19-depleted stem cell transplant. The chain combines TRBV2 with TRBJ2-5, with TRBD2 matching 10 bases. The sequence was obtained from a male patient younger than 18 who had a stem cell transplant for acute lymphoblastic leukemia, so the T cells may come from the graft donor. CDR3 sequence: CASSISSGSRETQYF. The CDR3 bases are TGTGCCAGCAGTATTTCTAGCGGGAGTAGAGAGACCCAGTACTTC. Drawing the rest from reference TRBV2 and TRBJ2-5, the complete variable domain is EPEVTQTPSHQVTQMGQEVILRCVPISNHLYFYWYRQILGQKVEFLVSFYNNEISEKSEIFDDQFSVERPDGSNFTLKIRSTKLEDSAMYFCASSISSGSRETQYFGPGTRLLVL.